These T cell receptor beta chains were read from a single sample in a study of blood T cell repertoires in COVID-19. Repertoires were generated with immunoSEQ multiplex PCR, while TCRdb's copy carries only in-frame clones and drops some. Among about 270,000 clones listed, roughly 85% were seen once. The sample taken for sequencing was peripheral blood. All receptors derive from a young woman with acute or convalescent COVID-19. The CDR3 runs from the conserved cysteine through the conserved F or W. Fields, in order: J gene, clone size, D gene, V gene, CDR3 protein, CDR3 DNA. D genes are given only for firm matches. Some rows mark clone size as missing; the rest say once, few, many or name a class of expanded clone.

>TRBJ2-3|NA|TRBD2|TRBV7-8
CASSLTSGSRTQYF
TGTGCCAGCAGCTTAACTAGCGGGAGCCGAACGCAGTATTTT
>TRBJ2-6|NA|NA|TRBV30
CAWGYGANVLTF
TGTGCCTGGGGGTATGGGGCCAACGTCCTGACTTTC
>TRBJ2-1|NA|NA|TRBV7-2
CASSFSTGEQFF
TGTGCCAGCAGCTTTTCAACCGGGGAGCAGTTCTTC
>TRBJ1-5|few|NA|TRBV4-2
CASSQDKRGQPQHF
TGTGCCAGCAGCCAAGATAAGAGAGGTCAGCCCCAGCATTTT
>TRBJ1-1|NA|NA|TRBV4-3
CASSARIQGSGNTEAFF
TGCGCCAGCAGCGCCCGAATACAGGGATCGGGGAACACTGAAGCTTTCTTT
>TRBJ2-6|NA|TRBD2|TRBV5-6
CASSWTSGSSGANVLTF
TGTGCCAGCAGCTGGACTAGCGGCAGCTCTGGGGCCAACGTCCTGACTTTC
>TRBJ2-2|NA|TRBD2|TRBV9
CASSARTSGRADTGELFF
TGTGCCAGCAGCGCGAGGACTAGCGGGAGGGCGGACACCGGGGAGCTGTTTTTT
>TRBJ1-6|NA|NA|TRBV11-2
CASSLNQGYNSPLHF
TGTGCCAGCAGCTTAAACCAGGGGTATAATTCACCCCTCCACTTT
>TRBJ2-7|NA|NA|TRBV7-9
CASSPRWLDGLYEQYF
TGTGCCAGCAGCCCTCGGTGGCTGGACGGACTTTACGAGCAGTACTTC
>TRBJ2-1|NA|NA|TRBV7-2
CASNPPGSGWEQFF
TGTGCCAGCAACCCGCCGGGGTCGGGATGGGAGCAGTTCTTC
>TRBJ2-6|NA|NA|TRBV19
CASQATTGANVLTF
TGTGCCAGCCAAGCTACTACTGGGGCCAACGTCCTGACTTTC
>TRBJ2-1|NA|TRBD1|TRBV28
CATRRSGQVHNEQFF
TGTGCCACCCGGAGGTCGGGACAGGTTCACAATGAGCAGTTCTTC
>TRBJ2-7|NA|TRBD1|TRBV6-5
CASSYSDRAGEQYF
TGTGCCAGCAGTTACTCGGACAGGGCGGGCGAGCAGTACTTC
>TRBJ1-1|NA|NA|TRBV18
CASSPSSGGIGAFF
TGTGCCAGCTCACCATCTTCGGGGGGGATTGGAGCTTTCTTT
>TRBJ1-4|NA|NA|TRBV6-5
CASSYSTGYQEKLFF
TGTGCCAGCAGTTACTCCACAGGGTACCAGGAAAAACTGTTTTTT
>TRBJ2-7|NA|TRBD1|TRBV19
CASSIVRTGGPHEQYF
TGTGCCAGTAGTATAGTCCGGACAGGGGGTCCTCACGAGCAGTACTTC
>TRBJ2-1|NA|NA|TRBV29-1
CSVENGLEQFF
TGCAGCGTTGAGAATGGCCTTGAGCAGTTCTTC
>TRBJ2-7|NA|TRBD2|TRBV11-2
CASSLTGLTSYEQYF
TGTGCCAGCAGCTTAACGGGACTAACGAGCTACGAGCAGTACTTC
>TRBJ2-1|NA|NA|TRBV7-9
CASSSPYNEQFF
TGTGCCAGCAGCTCCCCTTACAATGAGCAGTTCTTC
>TRBJ2-7|once|TRBD1|TRBV6-5
CATLGQISYEQYF
TGTGCCACCCTGGGACAGATCTCCTACGAGCAGTACTTC
>TRBJ1-4|NA|NA|TRBV2
CASSEEGGLEKLFF
TGTGCCAGCAGTGAAGAGGGAGGGCTCGAAAAACTGTTTTTT
>TRBJ2-5|few|NA|TRBV4-3
CASSHIVQETQYF
TGCGCCAGCAGCCATATAGTACAAGAGACCCAGTACTTC
>TRBJ2-1|NA|TRBD2|TRBV10-3
CAISGGREGIGNEQFF
TGTGCCATCAGTGGCGGCCGGGAGGGCATTGGAAATGAGCAGTTCTTC
>TRBJ1-2|NA|NA|TRBV11-2
CASSRDRANYGYTF
TGTGCCAGCAGCCGAGACAGAGCCAACTATGGCTACACCTTC
>TRBJ2-3|NA|NA|TRBV10-3
CAISGFGGLTDTQYF
TGTGCCATCAGTGGCTTTGGCGGGCTCACAGATACGCAGTATTTT
>TRBJ2-3|once|TRBD2|TRBV5-6
CASSWTSGQSTDTQYF
TGTGCCAGCAGCTGGACTAGCGGGCAGAGCACAGATACGCAGTATTTT
>TRBJ2-7|NA|TRBD1|TRBV11-2
CASTVGQGHEQYF
TGTGCCAGCACCGTGGGACAGGGCCACGAGCAGTACTTC
>TRBJ2-7|NA|NA|TRBV7-2
CASSLVADYFPPYEQYF
TGTGCCAGCAGCTTAGTGGCCGACTATTTCCCCCCCTACGAGCAGTACTTC
>TRBJ2-1|NA|TRBD2|TRBV27
CASSPGTSGYNEQFF
TGTGCCAGCAGCCCCGGGACTAGCGGATACAATGAGCAGTTCTTC
>TRBJ2-1|NA|NA|TRBV27
CASSLVAEDNEQFF
TGTGCCAGCAGTTTAGTTGCGGAGGACAATGAGCAGTTCTTC
>TRBJ2-1|NA|TRBD2|TRBV28
CASSLDSGLAGYNEQFF
TGTGCCAGCAGTTTAGATTCGGGACTAGCGGGATACAATGAGCAGTTCTTC
>TRBJ2-5|NA|NA|TRBV18
CASSPRADGKETQYF
TGTGCCAGCTCCCCTCGGGCGGACGGGAAAGAGACCCAGTACTTC
>TRBJ2-7|NA|TRBD2|TRBV7-2
CASSKAGPGSYEQYF
TGTGCCAGCAGCAAAGCGGGACCTGGCTCCTACGAGCAGTACTTC
>TRBJ1-2|NA|NA|TRBV28
CASTIPGGRFGYTF
TGTGCCAGCACCATACCCGGGGGGCGGTTCGGCTACACCTTC
>TRBJ2-3|NA|NA|TRBV19
CASSMSDSNTQYF
TGTGCCAGTAGTATGTCGGACTCGAATACGCAGTATTTT
>TRBJ2-5|once|TRBD1|TRBV28
CASNLPGQIQETQYF
TGTGCCAGCAATCTCCCGGGACAGATCCAAGAGACCCAGTACTTC
>TRBJ1-1|NA|TRBD1|TRBV7-9
CASSSGQGAIGAFF
TGTGCCAGCAGCTCGGGACAGGGGGCAATCGGAGCTTTCTTT
>TRBJ2-7|NA|TRBD2|TRBV6-6
CASSYFGGSYEQYF
TGTGCCAGCAGTTACTTCGGCGGGAGCTACGAGCAGTACTTC
>TRBJ1-4|NA|TRBD1|TRBV4-2
CASSRDSGTNEKLFF
TGTGCCAGCAGCCGGGACAGTGGCACTAATGAAAAACTGTTTTTT
>TRBJ1-5|NA|NA|TRBV27
CASSQRQREPQHF
TGTGCCAGCAGTCAAAGACAGAGAGAGCCCCAGCATTTT
>TRBJ2-7|NA|NA|TRBV7-2
CASSLGLEQYF
TGTGCCAGCAGCTTGGGGCTCGAGCAGTACTTC
>TRBJ1-2|once|NA|TRBV28
CASLQGLQYGYTF
TGTGCCAGCCTCCAGGGACTTCAATATGGCTACACCTTC
>TRBJ1-5|NA|NA|TRBV7-2
CASSTGIDQPQHF
TGTGCCAGCAGCACAGGAATAGATCAGCCCCAGCATTTT
>TRBJ2-1|NA|NA|TRBV6-1
CASSEGVGRWGEKFF
TGTGCCAGCAGTGAAGGGGTTGGGCGATGGGGAGAAAAGTTCTTC
>TRBJ2-1|NA|NA|TRBV19
CASSISRAYSYNEQFF
TGTGCCAGTAGTATCTCCAGGGCCTATTCCTACAATGAGCAGTTCTTC
>TRBJ2-3|NA|NA|TRBV6-2/TRBV6-3
CASSYQGTDTQYF
TGTGCCAGCAGTTACCAGGGAACAGATACGCAGTATTTT
>TRBJ1-2|once|NA|TRBV30
CAWTIDRPNYGYTF
TGTGCCTGGACCATCGACAGGCCTAACTATGGCTACACCTTC
>TRBJ1-1|NA|NA|TRBV6-2/TRBV6-3
CASSFVEGTEAFF
TGTGCCAGCAGCTTTGTTGAGGGCACTGAAGCTTTCTTT
>TRBJ1-5|NA|TRBD1|TRBV7-8
CASTKTGSNQPQHF
TGTGCCAGCACCAAGACAGGGAGCAATCAGCCCCAGCATTTT
>TRBJ2-5|NA|TRBD2|TRBV7-9
CASSAGTSGTQETQYF
TGTGCCAGCAGCGCCGGGACTAGCGGGACCCAAGAGACCCAGTACTTC
>TRBJ1-1|NA|TRBD1|TRBV28
CASSLQGAMNTEAFF
TGTGCCAGCAGTTTACAGGGGGCGATGAACACTGAAGCTTTCTTT